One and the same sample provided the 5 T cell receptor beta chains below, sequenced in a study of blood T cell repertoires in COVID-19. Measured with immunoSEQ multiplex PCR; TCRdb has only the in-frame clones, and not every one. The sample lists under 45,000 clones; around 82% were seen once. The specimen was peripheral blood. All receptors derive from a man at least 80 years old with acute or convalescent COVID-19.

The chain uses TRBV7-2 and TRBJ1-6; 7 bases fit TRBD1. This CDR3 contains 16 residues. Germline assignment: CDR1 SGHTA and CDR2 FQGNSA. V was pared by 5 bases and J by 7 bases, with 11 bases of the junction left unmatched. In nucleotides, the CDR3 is TGTGCCAGCAGCCAAACCGTCAGGGGGGTCAATTCACCCCTCCACTTT. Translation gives CASSQTVRGVNSPLHF.

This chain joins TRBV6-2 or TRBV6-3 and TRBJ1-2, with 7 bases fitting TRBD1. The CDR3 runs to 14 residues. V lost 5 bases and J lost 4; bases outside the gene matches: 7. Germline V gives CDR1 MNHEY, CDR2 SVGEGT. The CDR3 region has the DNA TGTGCCAGCAGTGAGGGACAGTCCCCCTATGGCTACACCTTC. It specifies CASSEGQSPYGYTF.

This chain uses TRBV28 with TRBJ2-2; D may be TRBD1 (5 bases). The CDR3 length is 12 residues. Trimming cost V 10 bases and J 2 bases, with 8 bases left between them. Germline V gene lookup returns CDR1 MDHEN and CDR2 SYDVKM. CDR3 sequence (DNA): TGTGCCACCGACAGTAACACCGGGGAGCTGTTTTTT. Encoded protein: CATDSNTGELFF.

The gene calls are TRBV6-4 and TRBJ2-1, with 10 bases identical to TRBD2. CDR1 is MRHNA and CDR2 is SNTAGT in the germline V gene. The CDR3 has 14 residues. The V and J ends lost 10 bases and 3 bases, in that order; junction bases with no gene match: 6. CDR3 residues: CATSSGGHYNEQFF. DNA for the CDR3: TGTGCCACATCTAGCGGGGGACACTACAATGAGCAGTTCTTC.

This chain's CDR3 is CASSSVMGSSYEQYF. CDR3 coding DNA: TGTGCCAGCAGCTCAGTGATGGGGAGCTCCTACGAGCAGTACTTC. The chain has TRBV7-3 and TRBJ2-7; a weak D match, TRBD2 (5 bases). With 4 bases removed from V and 0 bases from J, the gap between germline ends came to 13 bases. CDR1 is SGHTA and CDR2 is FQGTGA in the germline V gene. The CDR3 runs 15 residues.